This TCR beta chain is from a study of human T cells and chemical hapten exposure. General observations from the study: TCRs exceeding a frequency of 1 in 1000 stayed unchanged under DPC sensitization.

Ten or more counts support this clonotype. Its antigen is not identified. The time point here: patch test 3, about 24 weeks after DPC sensitization. As to treatment: therapeutic diphenylcyclopropenone sensitization with weekly scalp DPC. For the library, individual cDNA molecules each received unique molecular identifiers. Authors' methods: Ranging from roughly 23,224 to 690,600, TCR counts per sample had a median value of 95,638. TCRdb reprocessed the RACE reads via MiXCR and lists one record per CDR3 protein. The V and J calls shown here were made by TCRdb, not taken from the authors' results. The table has roughly 71,000 distinct CDR3 sequences, 11% seen once. Specimen: whole blood, collected in connection with sensitization to the hapten diphenylcyclopropenone (DPC). This sequence originates from a woman aged 45-65 years with alopecia areata. Some clones in this sample may be carry-over from other donors' samples.

The CDR3 reads CASGLMGAPATF. CDR3 nucleotides: TGTGCTAGTGGTTTAATGGGCGCTCCTGCCACCTTC. The chain recombines TRBV12-5 with TRBJ1-2; D remains ambiguous. The germline V and J ends were trimmed by 3 bases and 13 bases, with 15 bases remaining between them. The CDR3 contains 12 residues. The germline CDR1 and CDR2 sequences are LGHNT and FRNRAP. Filled out from reference TRBV12-5 and TRBJ1-2, the complete variable domain reads DARVTQTPRHKVTEMGQEVTMRCQPILGHNTVFWYRQTMMQGLELLAYFRNRAPLDDSGMPKDRFSAEMPDATLATLKIQPSEPRDSAVYFCASGLMGAPATFGSGTRLTVV.